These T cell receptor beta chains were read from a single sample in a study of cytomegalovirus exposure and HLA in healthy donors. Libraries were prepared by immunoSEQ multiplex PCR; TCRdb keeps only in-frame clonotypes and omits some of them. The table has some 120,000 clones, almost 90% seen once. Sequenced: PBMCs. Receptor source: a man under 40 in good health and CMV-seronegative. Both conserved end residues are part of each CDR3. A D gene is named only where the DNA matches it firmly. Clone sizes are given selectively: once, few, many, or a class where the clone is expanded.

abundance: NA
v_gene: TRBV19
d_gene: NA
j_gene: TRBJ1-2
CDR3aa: CASSIVSSDYGYTF
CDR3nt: TGTGCCAGTAGTATAGTATCGAGTGACTATGGCTACACCTTC

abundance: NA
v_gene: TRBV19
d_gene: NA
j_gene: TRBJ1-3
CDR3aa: CASSIMSGNTIYF
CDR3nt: TGTGCCAGTAGTATAATGAGTGGAAACACCATATATTTT

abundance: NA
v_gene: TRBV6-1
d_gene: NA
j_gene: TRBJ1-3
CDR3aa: CASSEATGGLSSGNTIYF
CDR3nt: TGTGCCAGCAGTGAAGCCACGGGAGGATTAAGCTCTGGAAACACCATATATTTT

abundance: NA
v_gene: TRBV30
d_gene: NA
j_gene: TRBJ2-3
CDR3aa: CAWTLQTTDTQYF
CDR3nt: TGTGCCTGGACATTACAGACCACAGATACGCAGTATTTT

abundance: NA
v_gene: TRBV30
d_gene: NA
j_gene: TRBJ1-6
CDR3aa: CAWRLARNSPLHF
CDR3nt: TGTGCCTGGAGATTAGCCCGTAATTCACCCCTCCACTTT

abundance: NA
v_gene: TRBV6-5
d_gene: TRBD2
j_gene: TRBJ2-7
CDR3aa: CASSYRLAGSGEQYF
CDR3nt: TGTGCCAGCAGTTACCGGCTAGCGGGATCGGGTGAGCAGTACTTC

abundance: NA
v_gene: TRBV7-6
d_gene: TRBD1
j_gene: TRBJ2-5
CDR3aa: CASRPPGQSETQYF
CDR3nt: TGTGCCAGCAGACCGCCGGGACAGTCCGAGACCCAGTACTTC

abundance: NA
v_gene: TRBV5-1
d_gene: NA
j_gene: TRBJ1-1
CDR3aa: CASSLTVDIPEAFF
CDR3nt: TGCGCCAGCAGCCTGACTGTGGATATCCCTGAAGCTTTCTTT

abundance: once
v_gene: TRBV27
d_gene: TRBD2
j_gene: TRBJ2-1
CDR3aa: CASSLVASGLKEQFF
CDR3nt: TGTGCCAGCAGTTTAGTGGCTAGCGGTCTAAAGGAGCAGTTCTTC

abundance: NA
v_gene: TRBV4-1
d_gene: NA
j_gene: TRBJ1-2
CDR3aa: CASSQAGFSNSYGYTF
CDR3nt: TGCGCCAGCAGCCAAGCAGGGTTTTCGAACAGCTATGGCTACACCTTC

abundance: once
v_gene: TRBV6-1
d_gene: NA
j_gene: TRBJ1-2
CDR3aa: CASSEALLGGGPFSSYGYTF
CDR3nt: TGTGCCAGCAGTGAAGCGCTTCTTGGCGGGGGCCCCTTCTCGTCCTATGGCTACACCTTC

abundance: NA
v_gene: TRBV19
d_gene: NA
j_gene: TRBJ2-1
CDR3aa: CASSMTTALESGRSQFF
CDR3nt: TGTGCCAGTAGTATGACGACTGCATTAGAATCCGGCCGCAGTCAGTTCTTC

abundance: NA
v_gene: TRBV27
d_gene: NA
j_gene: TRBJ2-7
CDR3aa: CASSLWGGKSYEQYF
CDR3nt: TGTGCCAGCAGTTTATGGGGCGGGAAATCCTACGAGCAGTACTTC

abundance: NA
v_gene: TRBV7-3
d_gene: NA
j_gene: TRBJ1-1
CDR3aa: CASSFSVNTEAFF
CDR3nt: TGTGCCAGCAGCTTTTCTGTGAACACTGAAGCTTTCTTT

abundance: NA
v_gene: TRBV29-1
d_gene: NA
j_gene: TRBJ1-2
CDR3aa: CSAFDTYGYTF
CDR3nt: TGCAGCGCGTTCGACACCTATGGCTACACCTTC

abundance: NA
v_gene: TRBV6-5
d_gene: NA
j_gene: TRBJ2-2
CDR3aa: CASKRVSRGELFF
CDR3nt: TGTGCCAGCAAACGGGTCTCCCGCGGGGAGCTGTTTTTT

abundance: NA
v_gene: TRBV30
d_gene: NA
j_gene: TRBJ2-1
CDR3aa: CAWGGNYNEQFF
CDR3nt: TGTGCCTGGGGGGGCAACTACAATGAGCAGTTCTTC

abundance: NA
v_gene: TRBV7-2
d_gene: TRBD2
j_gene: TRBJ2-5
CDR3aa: CASSLRYQASGKETQYF
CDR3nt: TGTGCCAGCAGCTTACGATATCAGGCTAGCGGGAAGGAGACCCAGTACTTC

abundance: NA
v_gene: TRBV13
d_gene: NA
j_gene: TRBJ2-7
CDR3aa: CASGAGPVDEQYF
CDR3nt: TGTGCCAGCGGGGCGGGACCTGTAGATGAGCAGTACTTC

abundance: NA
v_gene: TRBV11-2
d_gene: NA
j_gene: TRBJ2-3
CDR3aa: CASSYSGGFTDTQYF
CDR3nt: TGTGCCAGCAGCTACTCTGGGGGCTTCACAGATACGCAGTATTTT

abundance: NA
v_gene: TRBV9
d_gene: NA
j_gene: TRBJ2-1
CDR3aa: CASSPQLTGWSYNEQFF
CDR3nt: TGTGCCAGCAGCCCACAACTAACAGGGTGGTCCTACAATGAGCAGTTCTTC

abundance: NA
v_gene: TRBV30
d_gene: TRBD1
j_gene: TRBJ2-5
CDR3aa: CAWSVIGGGGETQYF
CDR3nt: TGTGCCTGGAGTGTAATAGGGGGCGGAGGAGAGACCCAGTACTTC

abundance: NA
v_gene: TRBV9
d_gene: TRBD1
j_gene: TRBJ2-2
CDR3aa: CASSAAGTGSTGELFF
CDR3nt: TGTGCCAGCAGCGCAGCCGGGACAGGGTCGACCGGGGAGCTGTTTTTT

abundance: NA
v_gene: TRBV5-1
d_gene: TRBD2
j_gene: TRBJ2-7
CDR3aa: CASSLGGSGSSYEQYF
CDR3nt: TGCGCCAGCAGCTTGGGGGGGAGCGGGAGCTCCTACGAGCAGTACTTC

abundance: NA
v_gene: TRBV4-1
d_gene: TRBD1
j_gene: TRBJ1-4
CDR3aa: CASSHLTGQGTNEKLFF
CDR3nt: TGCGCCAGCAGCCACTTAACGGGACAGGGCACTAATGAAAAACTGTTTTTT

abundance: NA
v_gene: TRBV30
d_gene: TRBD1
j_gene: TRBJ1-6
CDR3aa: CAWSVPSTGRNSPLHF
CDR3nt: TGTGCCTGGAGTGTCCCCTCGACAGGGAGAAATTCACCCCTCCACTTT

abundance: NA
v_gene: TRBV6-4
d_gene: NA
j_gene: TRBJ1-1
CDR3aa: CASSRGANTEAFF
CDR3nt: TGTGCCAGCAGCCGGGGGGCCAACACTGAAGCTTTCTTT

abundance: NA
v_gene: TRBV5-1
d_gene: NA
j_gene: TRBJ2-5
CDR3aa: CASSPQGGSAGTQYF
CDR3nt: TGCGCCAGCAGCCCCCAGGGAGGTTCGGCAGGGACCCAGTACTTC

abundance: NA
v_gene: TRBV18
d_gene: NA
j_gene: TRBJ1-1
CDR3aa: CASSLSEGGEAFF
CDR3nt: TGTGCCAGCTCACTTTCCGAAGGGGGTGAAGCTTTCTTT

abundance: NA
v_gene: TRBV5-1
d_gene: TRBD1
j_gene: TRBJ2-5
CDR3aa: CASSPRDSAPQTQYF
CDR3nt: TGCGCCAGCAGCCCCCGGGACAGCGCGCCGCAGACCCAGTACTTC

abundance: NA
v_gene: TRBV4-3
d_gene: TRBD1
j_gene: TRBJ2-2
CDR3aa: CASSQDLDRSTGELFF
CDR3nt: TGCGCCAGCAGCCAAGATTTGGACAGGAGCACCGGGGAGCTGTTTTTT

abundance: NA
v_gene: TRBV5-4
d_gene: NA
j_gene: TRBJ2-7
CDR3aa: CASSLEGSRTYEQYF
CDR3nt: TGTGCCAGCAGCTTGGAGGGGTCTAGAACCTACGAGCAGTACTTC

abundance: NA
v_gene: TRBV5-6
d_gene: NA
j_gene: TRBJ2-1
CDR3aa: CASSFEGENEQFF
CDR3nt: TGTGCCAGCAGCTTTGAGGGAGAGAATGAGCAGTTCTTC

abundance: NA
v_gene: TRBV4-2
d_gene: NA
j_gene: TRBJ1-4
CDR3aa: CASSQEVKGQDEKLFF
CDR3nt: TGTGCCAGCAGCCAAGAGGTGAAGGGGCAGGATGAAAAACTGTTTTTT

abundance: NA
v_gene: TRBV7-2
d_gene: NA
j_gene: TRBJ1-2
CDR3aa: CASGTRSNYGYTF
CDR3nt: TGTGCCAGCGGGACACGTTCTAACTATGGCTACACCTTC

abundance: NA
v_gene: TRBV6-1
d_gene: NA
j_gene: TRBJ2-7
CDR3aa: CASSVSPGDYEQYF
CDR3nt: TGTGCCAGCAGTGTTTCTCCGGGGGACTACGAGCAGTACTTC

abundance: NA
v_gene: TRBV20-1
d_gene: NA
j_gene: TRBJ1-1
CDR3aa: CSASRGIAFF
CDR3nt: TGCAGTGCTAGCAGGGGCATCGCTTTCTTT

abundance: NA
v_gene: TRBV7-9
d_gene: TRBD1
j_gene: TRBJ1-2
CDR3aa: CASSLGTGSNYGYTF
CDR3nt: TGTGCCAGCAGCCTCGGGACAGGATCTAACTATGGCTACACCTTC

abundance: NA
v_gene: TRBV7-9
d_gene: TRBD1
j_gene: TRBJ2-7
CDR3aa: CASSLEGQGVKQYF
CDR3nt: TGTGCCAGCAGCTTAGAGGGACAGGGTGTTAAGCAGTACTTC

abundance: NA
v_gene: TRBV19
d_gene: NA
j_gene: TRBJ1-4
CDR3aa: CASSVVRGEKLFF
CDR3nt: TGTGCCAGTAGTGTGGTAAGGGGCGAAAAACTGTTTTTT

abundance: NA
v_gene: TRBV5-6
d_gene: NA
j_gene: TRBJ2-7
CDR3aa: CASRYRVGTLQYF
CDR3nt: TGTGCCAGCAGGTACAGGGTGGGTACTTTGCAGTACTTC

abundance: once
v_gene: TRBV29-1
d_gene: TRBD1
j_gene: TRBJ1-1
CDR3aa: CSVEQGAGRENTEAFF
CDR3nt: TGCAGCGTTGAACAGGGGGCAGGGAGGGAGAACACTGAAGCTTTCTTT

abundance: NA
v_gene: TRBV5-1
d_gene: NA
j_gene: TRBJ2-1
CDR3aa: CASSLDEASYNEQFF
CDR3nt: TGCGCCAGCAGCTTGGATGAGGCATCCTACAATGAGCAGTTCTTC

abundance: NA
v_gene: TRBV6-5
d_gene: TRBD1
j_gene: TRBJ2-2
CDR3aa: CASQQGWGGELFF
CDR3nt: TGTGCCAGCCAACAGGGGTGGGGCGGGGAGCTGTTTTTT

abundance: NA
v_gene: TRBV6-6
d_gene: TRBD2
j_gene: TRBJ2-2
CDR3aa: CASSYWRETGGELFF
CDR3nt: TGTGCCAGCAGTTACTGGCGGGAGACTGGCGGGGAGCTGTTTTTT

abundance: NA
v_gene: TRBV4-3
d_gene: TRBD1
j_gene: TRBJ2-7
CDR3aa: CASSQEPGQGFYEQYF
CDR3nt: TGCGCCAGCAGCCAAGAGCCGGGACAGGGGTTTTACGAGCAGTACTTC

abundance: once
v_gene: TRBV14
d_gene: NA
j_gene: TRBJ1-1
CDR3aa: CASSPRHPGGVTEAFF
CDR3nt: TGTGCCAGCAGCCCTAGACACCCCGGGGGAGTCACTGAAGCTTTCTTT

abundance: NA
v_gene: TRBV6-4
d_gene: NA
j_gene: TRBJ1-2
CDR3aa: CASSDSTGGGYTF
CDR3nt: TGTGCCAGCAGTGACTCGACCGGGGGTGGCTACACCTTC

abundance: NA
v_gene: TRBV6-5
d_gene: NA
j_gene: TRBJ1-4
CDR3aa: CASSPEAPNEKLFF
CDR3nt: TGTGCCAGCAGCCCTGAGGCCCCTAATGAAAAACTGTTTTTT

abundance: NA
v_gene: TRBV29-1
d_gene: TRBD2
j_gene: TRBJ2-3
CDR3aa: CSVVILAASTDTQYF
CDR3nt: TGCAGCGTTGTTATCCTAGCGGCTAGCACAGATACGCAGTATTTT

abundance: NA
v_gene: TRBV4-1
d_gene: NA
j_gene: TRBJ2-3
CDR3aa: CASSQDLRRDTTDTQYF
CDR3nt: TGCGCCAGCAGCCAAGATCTGAGGCGGGATACCACAGATACGCAGTATTTT